This T cell receptor beta chain is drawn from a study of blood T cell repertoires in COVID-19. Across the study: The origin of the acute and convalescent COVID-19 samples was the United States, Italy and Spain. PBMCs, B-cell-depleted T cells, or T cells were the source of the cDNA or gDNA that made up the material.

Original processing methods: Reference gene primer amplification gave nucleated cell count estimates. Using immunoSEQ multiplex PCR, the repertoire was profiled, and TCRdb retains in-frame clones only, with some absent. V and J calls and clone size are given by that table; D and trimming were obtained from the DNA. Among just under 40,000 clones, about 94% were seen once, and the ten largest hold 3.5% to 5%. The CDR3 is made up of 17 amino acids. Germline assignment: CDR1 MNHEY and CDR2 SMNVEV (reference sequence). The J segment lost 7 bases and the V segment lost 5 bases, leaving 18 bases of the junction unmatched.

This TCR derives from a human donor with active COVID-19. The donor label of this sample is uncertain. The sample taken for sequencing was peripheral blood. The chain links TRBV27 to TRBJ2-7; 9 bases align to TRBD2. The CDR3 coding sequence is TGTGCCAGCAGTCCAACCTACCGACTAGCGGTACATGGGGAGCAGTACTTC. Translated, it gives CASSPTYRLAVHGEQYF.